Each of the 2 T cell receptor beta chains below was sequenced from the same sample in a study of blood T cells in healthy people across ages. Alongside a J-beta primer mix, a sample-barcoded 5' primer served in a second PCR lasting roughly 6 to 12 cycles. MiXCR, applied by TCRdb to the 5' RACE reads, yields one record per CDR3 protein. The table shows 1.8 million or so distinct CDR3 sequences, with roughly 43% occurring only once. The sequenced sample consisted of blood. All receptors derive from a human donor in good health.

This rearrangement joins TRBV20-1 to TRBJ2-3; D is unresolved. Germline-derived CDR1 and CDR2 are DFQATT and SNEGSKA (reference sequence). V lost 5 bases, J lost 3 bases, and 12 bases lay in between. This CDR3 has 13 residues. CDR3 region: CSAGSSQTDTQYF. CDR3 coding DNA: TGCAGTGCTGGTTCCTCCCAGACAGATACGCAGTATTTT.

The chain uses TRBV5-6 and TRBJ2-3; D not resolved. V dropped 7 bases and J dropped 2 bases, with 5 bases sitting between them. Germline CDR1 and CDR2: SGHDT and YYEEEE. The CDR3 length is 11 residues. The CDR3 reads CASENTDTQYF. In DNA, the CDR3 is TGTGCCAGCGAGAACACAGATACGCAGTATTTT.